Shown below are 5 T cell receptor beta chains from a single sample sequenced in a study of Ad26.COV2.S vaccination and SARS-CoV-2 variants. Specified treatment: around 19 received Ad26.COV2.S at low or high dose, single or two shots; about 5 received placebo; per-sample allocation not given. All samples were drawn on day 63, counting from the first vaccine or placebo injection. Generated by immunoSEQ multiplex PCR, the TCRdb table keeps only in-frame clones and is missing some. The sample has 300,000 to 350,000 clones; roughly 90% are singletons. The sequencing used peripheral blood, collected in a trial of Ad26.COV2.S vaccine versus placebo. These receptors were obtained from a person between 18 and 65 years old who received the Ad26.COV2.S COVID-19 vaccine or a placebo.

The chain employs TRBV24-1 and TRBJ2-3; either TRBD1 or TRBD2 may fit D (5 bases each). CDR1 and CDR2 (germline): KGHDR, SFDVKD. Trimming left V 5 bases short and J 5 bases short, with 16 bases between. This CDR3 region has 15 residues. CDR3 nucleotides: TGTGCCACCAGTGCCGCCGGGACCACTATAGATACGCAGTATTTT. Protein sequence: CATSAAGTTIDTQYF.

This clone is a singleton in its sample. This rearrangement joins TRBV18 to TRBJ1-3, with 8 bases fitting TRBD1. Trimming at V came to 8 bases and at J to 0 bases, leaving 12 bases not matched to a gene. The CDR3 contains 17 residues. The V gene's germline CDR1 is KGHSH and CDR2 LQKENI. The CDR3 sequence: CASARQGPVLSGNTIYF. CDR3 DNA sequence: TGTGCCAGCGCGAGACAGGGGCCTGTACTCTCTGGAAACACCATATATTTT.

The chain uses TRBV3-1 (or the pseudogene TRBV3-2) and TRBJ2-7; the D gene is possibly TRBD1 (6 bases). There are 12 residues in the CDR3. CDR1 is LGHDT and CDR2 is YNNKEL in the germline V gene (reference sequence). The V and J ends lost 10 bases and 0 bases respectively, with 10 bases between them. CDR3 nucleotides: TGTGCCACCTGGACAGTCTCCTACGAGCAGTACTTC. This translates into CATWTVSYEQYF.

Ten or more counts support this clone. This chain joins TRBV7-9 and TRBJ2-3, with TRBD2 matching over 11 bases. This CDR3 is 15 amino acids long. V gave up 8 bases and J gave up 4 bases; unmatched junction bases: 8. CDR1 and CDR2 (germline): SEHNR, FQNEAQ (reference sequence). The CDR3 sequence is CASASTSGNADTQYF. CDR3 coding DNA: TGTGCCAGCGCCTCGACTAGCGGGAACGCAGATACGCAGTATTTT.

V and J are TRBV10-2 and TRBJ1-3; D gene unclear. V dropped 7 bases and J dropped 8 bases, with 15 bases sitting between them. Germline assignment: CDR1 WSHSY and CDR2 SAAADI. This CDR3 region has 13 residues. The CDR3 region is CASTASLRDTIYF. CDR3 in DNA: TGCGCCAGCACCGCGTCTCTGCGGGACACCATATATTTT.